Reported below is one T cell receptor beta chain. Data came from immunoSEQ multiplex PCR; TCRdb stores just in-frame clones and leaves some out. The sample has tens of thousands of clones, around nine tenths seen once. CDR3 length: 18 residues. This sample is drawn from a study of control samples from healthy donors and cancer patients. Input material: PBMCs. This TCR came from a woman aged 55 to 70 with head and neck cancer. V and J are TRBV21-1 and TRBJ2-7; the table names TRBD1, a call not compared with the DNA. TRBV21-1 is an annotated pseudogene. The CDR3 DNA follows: TGTGCCAGCAGCGTACCGTTTACAGGTTTTAGTTCCCCTTACGAGCAGTACTTC. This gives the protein CASSVPFTGFSSPYEQYF.